Below, one T cell receptor beta chain is given with its context. In the original analysis: Estimated nucleated cell counts came from reference gene primer amplification. Sequenced by immunoSEQ multiplex PCR; TCRdb stores in-frame clones only, minus some. V and J calls and clone size are those listed in that table; D and trimming were worked out from the DNA. The top ten clones hold roughly 3.4% of a sample with about 170,000 clones, approximately 89% of them seen once. These data belong to a study of blood T cell repertoires in COVID-19. The wider study: Samples representing acute and convalescent COVID-19 were sourced from the United States, Italy and Spain. From T cells, B-cell-depleted T cells, or PBMCs came the material, which was cDNA or gDNA.

With 7 bases removed from V and 8 bases from J, the gap between germline ends came to 17 bases. The CDR3 has 13 residues. Germline V gives CDR1 SGHTA, CDR2 FQGTGA. The sequenced sample was peripheral blood. The chain joins TRBV7-3 to TRBJ1-1; D is perhaps TRBD1 (5 bases). The source is a man aged 65-85 years with acute or convalescent COVID-19. The CDR3 region is CASTPRVGGEAFF. The CDR3 DNA reads as TGTGCCAGCACCCCGAGAGTTGGGGGGGAAGCTTTCTTT.